Listed below are T cell receptor beta chains from one sample, sequenced in a study of technical replicates of blood from a few donors. Clones were sequenced by immunoSEQ multiplex PCR, and TCRdb holds only the in-frame ones, with some missing. The sample includes some 60,000 clones, under 90% seen only once; the top ten take around 4.8%. The sequencing sample was made of PBMCs. These receptor sequences come from a human donor in good health. Some clones in this sample may be carry-over from other donors' samples. The CDR3 runs from the conserved cysteine through the conserved F or W. Each record gives: clone size, V gene, D gene, J gene, CDR3 DNA, CDR3 protein. D genes are given only for firm matches. A row's size may be missing; if present it is once, few, many or a size class.

size: NA; V: TRBV6-4; D: TRBD2; J: TRBJ2-1; DNA: TGTGCCAGCAGTAGCGGGGGGGCTGAGGATGAGCAGTTCTTC; CDR3: CASSSGGAEDEQFF
size: NA; V: TRBV4-3; D: TRBD1; J: TRBJ1-6; DNA: TGCGCCAGCAGCCAAGATAGTGACAGGGCTTCACCCCTCCACTTT; CDR3: CASSQDSDRASPLHF
size: NA; V: TRBV7-2; D: NA; J: TRBJ1-6; DNA: TGTGCCAGCAGCTTCTCAGAAGCGGGGGGCTCCTATAATTCACCCCTCCACTTT; CDR3: CASSFSEAGGSYNSPLHF
size: few; V: TRBV25-1; D: NA; J: TRBJ1-1; DNA: TGTGCCAGCAGTCTTCCCAATGGAGGACGAGCTTTCTTT; CDR3: CASSLPNGGRAFF
size: NA; V: TRBV15; D: TRBD2; J: TRBJ2-1; DNA: TGTGCCACCAGCAGAGGGCAGGGAGGGCCCAATGAGCAGTTCTTC; CDR3: CATSRGQGGPNEQFF
size: once; V: TRBV6-5; D: NA; J: TRBJ2-2; DNA: TGTGCCAGCAGTTTCACGTCGGGCACCGGGGAGCTGTTTTTT; CDR3: CASSFTSGTGELFF
size: NA; V: TRBV5-1; D: TRBD2; J: TRBJ2-7; DNA: TGCGCCAGCAGCTTACTAGCGGGAAGGTCCTACGAGCAGTACTTC; CDR3: CASSLLAGRSYEQYF
size: NA; V: TRBV10-3; D: TRBD2; J: TRBJ2-5; DNA: TGTGCCATCAGTGAGTTCGGCGGGGGGGAGACCCAGTACTTC; CDR3: CAISEFGGGETQYF
size: NA; V: TRBV4-1; D: NA; J: TRBJ2-7; DNA: TGCGCCAGCAGCCAAGGGCCTGGCTACGAGCAGTACTTC; CDR3: CASSQGPGYEQYF
size: NA; V: TRBV18; D: TRBD2; J: TRBJ2-3; DNA: TGTGCCAGCTCACCACGAGTAGCGGGAGTGGGGACAGATACGCAGTATTTT; CDR3: CASSPRVAGVGTDTQYF
size: NA; V: TRBV11-2; D: NA; J: TRBJ2-2; DNA: TGTGCCAGCAGCCCGCAGACTAGTAACACCGGGGAGCTGTTTTTT; CDR3: CASSPQTSNTGELFF
size: NA; V: TRBV5-4; D: NA; J: TRBJ2-3; DNA: TGTGCCAGCAGCTTTGGGGGCTCTTTGGGGGATACGCAGTATTTT; CDR3: CASSFGGSLGDTQYF
size: NA; V: TRBV14; D: TRBD1; J: TRBJ1-4; DNA: TGTGCCAGCAGCCAGCAGGGGGTGAAACTGTTTTTT; CDR3: CASSQQGVKLFF
size: NA; V: TRBV5-1; D: TRBD1; J: TRBJ1-4; DNA: TGCGCCAGCAGCTTGGCCCCAGCCTCGGGACAGGGGGGAGAGGAAAAACTGTTTTTT; CDR3: CASSLAPASGQGGEEKLFF
size: NA; V: TRBV30; D: NA; J: TRBJ1-2; DNA: TGTGCCTGGAGTATACAGGGTCGGTATGGCTACACCTTC; CDR3: CAWSIQGRYGYTF
size: NA; V: TRBV27; D: TRBD1; J: TRBJ1-1; DNA: TGTGCCAGCAGCAGGGGACAGATGAACACTGAAGCTTTCTTT; CDR3: CASSRGQMNTEAFF
size: few; V: TRBV4-2; D: NA; J: TRBJ2-1; DNA: TGTGCCAGCAGCAAAACGATAGGGGATGAGCAGTTCTTC; CDR3: CASSKTIGDEQFF
size: NA; V: TRBV7-2; D: NA; J: TRBJ2-3; DNA: TGTGCCAGCAGCTTCCGAAGCGGAAGCACAGATACGCAGTATTTT; CDR3: CASSFRSGSTDTQYF
size: NA; V: TRBV7-6; D: NA; J: TRBJ2-1; DNA: TGTGCCAGCAGCCCGGGAGTTGAGCAGTTCTTC; CDR3: CASSPGVEQFF
size: NA; V: TRBV20-1; D: NA; J: TRBJ2-1; DNA: TGCAGTGCTTCCAGTGGTACTGAGCAGTTCTTC; CDR3: CSASSGTEQFF
size: NA; V: TRBV5-1; D: NA; J: TRBJ1-2; DNA: TGCGCCAGCAGCTTCAGGGCTGGGGGCTACACCTTC; CDR3: CASSFRAGGYTF
size: NA; V: TRBV6-5; D: NA; J: TRBJ2-7; DNA: TGTGCCAGCAGTTTCGGCGTCAACAGGTATGGCTACGAGCAGTACTTC; CDR3: CASSFGVNRYGYEQYF
size: NA; V: TRBV6-5; D: TRBD2; J: TRBJ2-7; DNA: TGTGCCAGCAGTTACTCACGAGCGGGAGCCTACGAGCAGTACTTC; CDR3: CASSYSRAGAYEQYF
size: NA; V: TRBV4-3; D: NA; J: TRBJ1-1; DNA: TGCGCCAGCAGCCAAGAATTTACCGGGACTCCCAACACTGAAGCTTTCTTT; CDR3: CASSQEFTGTPNTEAFF
size: NA; V: TRBV10-3; D: TRBD2; J: TRBJ2-1; DNA: TGTGCCATCAGTGCTAGCGGGGGGCGCGATGAGCAGTTCTTC; CDR3: CAISASGGRDEQFF
size: once; V: TRBV13; D: TRBD1; J: TRBJ1-6; DNA: TGTGCCAGCAGCTATGACAGGGCTGGTTCACCCCTCCACTTT; CDR3: CASSYDRAGSPLHF
size: once; V: TRBV11-2; D: TRBD2; J: TRBJ2-2; DNA: TGTGCCAGCAGCCGGGCCGTGGGCCTAGCGGGAGGCAGCGGGGAGCTGTTTTTT; CDR3: CASSRAVGLAGGSGELFF
size: NA; V: TRBV5-1; D: TRBD1; J: TRBJ1-6; DNA: TGCGCCAGCAGCTTGGCAGGGGGTTATTCACCCCTCCACTTT; CDR3: CASSLAGGYSPLHF